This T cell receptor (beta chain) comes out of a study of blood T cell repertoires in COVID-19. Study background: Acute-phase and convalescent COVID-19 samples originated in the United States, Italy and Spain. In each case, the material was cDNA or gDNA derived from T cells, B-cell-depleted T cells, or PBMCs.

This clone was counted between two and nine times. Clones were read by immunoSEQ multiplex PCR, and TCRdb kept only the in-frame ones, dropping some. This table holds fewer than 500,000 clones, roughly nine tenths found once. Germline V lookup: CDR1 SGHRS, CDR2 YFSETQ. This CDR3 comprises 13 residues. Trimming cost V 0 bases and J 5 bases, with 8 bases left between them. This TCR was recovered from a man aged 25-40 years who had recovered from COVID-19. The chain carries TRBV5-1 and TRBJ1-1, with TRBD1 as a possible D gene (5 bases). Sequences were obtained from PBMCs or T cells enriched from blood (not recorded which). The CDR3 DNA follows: TGCGCCAGCAGCTTGGGCAGGGATACTGAAGCTTTCTTT. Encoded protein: CASSLGRDTEAFF.